A single sample is the source of the 13 T cell receptor beta chains below, sequenced in a study of tumor and adjacent non-tumor tissue in lung cancer. The template was RNA from unsorted bulk tissue. The library came from three nested PCR rounds adapted from ARM-PCR protocols. TCRdb re-analysed the multiplex PCR reads in MiXCR, keeping a single row per CDR3 protein. The top ten clones hold about 40% of a sample with approximately 100,000 distinct CDR3 sequences, around 75% of them seen once. Material: lung tumor tissue. All receptors come from a woman aged 60-70 years with non-small cell lung cancer.

In regard to this clonotype: No conserved phenylalanine or tryptophan is present at the end of the CDR3, so a read error is the likely explanation. The chain carries TRBV5-6 and TRBJ2-6; 7 bases align to TRBD1. The CDR3 extends over 18 amino acids. CDR1 and CDR2 from the germline V gene are SGHDT and YYEEEE. CDR3 DNA sequence: TGTGCCAGCAGCTATGGACAGGAACTAAACTCTGGGGCCACCGTCCTGACTTCC. The encoded protein is CASSYGQELNSGATVLTS.

The chain carries TRBV7-9 and TRBJ2-7; 10 nucleotides match TRBD1. The V gene's germline CDR1 is SEHNR and CDR2 FQNEAQ (reference sequence). V lost 8 bases and J lost 1; bases outside the gene matches: 8. The CDR3 consists of 15 residues. CDR3 region: CASGNRDRGSYEQYF. The CDR3 DNA reads as TGTGCCAGCGGTAACCGGGACAGGGGTTCCTACGAGCAGTACTTC. The full variable domain, completed using reference TRBV7-9 and TRBJ2-7, is DTGVSQNPRHKITKRGQNVTFRCDPISEHNRLYWYRQTLGQGPEFLTYFQNEAQLEKSRLLSDRFSAERPKGSFSTLEIQRTEQGDSAMYLCASGNRDRGSYEQYFGPGTRLTVT.

Turning to this clonotype: A junction boundary mismatches the germline segment, possibly from a read error. The genes are TRBV6-2 or TRBV6-3 and TRBJ2-2; D possibly matches TRBD1 or TRBD2 (5 bases each). Germline V gene lookup returns CDR1 MNHEY and CDR2 SVGEGT. The CDR3 loop spans 12 amino acids. CDR3 sequence reads: CASTKSTRELVF. CDR3 DNA sequence: TGTGCCAGCACCAAATCCACCAGGGAGCTGGTTTTT.

The chain recombines TRBV5-8 with TRBJ1-5; D is possibly TRBD1 (5 bases). V lost 10 bases and J 4 bases, leaving 24 bases between the germline ends. The length of the CDR3 is 16 residues. Germline CDR1 is SGHTS and CDR2 is YDEGEE. The CDR3, as DNA: TGTGCCGACAGCTTGGTTGCTGGGAGGGAAAATCAGCCCCAGCATTTT. Translation gives CADSLVAGRENQPQHF. Looking up the rest from reference TRBV5-8 and TRBJ1-5 gives the full variable domain: EAGVTQSPTHLIKTRGQQATLRCSPISGHTSVYWYQQALGLGLQFLLWYDEGEERNRGNFPPRFSGRQFPNYSSELNVNALELEDSALYLCADSLVAGRENQPQHFGDGTRLSIL.

Worth noting for this clonotype: A junction boundary mismatches the germline segment, possibly from a read error. The chain uses TRBV12-3 or TRBV12-4 and TRBJ1-1; D remains unclear. This CDR3 spans 13 amino acids. The CDR3 DNA reads TGTGCCGGCACTCATACATATTCCACTGAAGCCTTCTTT. Its protein is CAGTHTYSTEAFF.

Worth noting for this clonotype: Relative to the germline gene, one junction end is altered; a read error may explain this. The V gene is TRBV6-2 or TRBV6-3, the J gene TRBJ2-7, with TRBD2 matching 8 bases. This CDR3 spans 15 amino acids. Germline CDR1 MNHEY, CDR2 SVGEGT. CDR3 nucleotides: TGTGCCAGTAGGCGGGGACTAGGGGCCCCCTACGATCAGAACTTC. Amino acid sequence: CASRRGLGAPYDQNF.

As for this clonotype: Mismatch with germline at one junction end may stem from a read error. The V call is TRBV11-2, the J call TRBJ2-7; 10 nucleotides agree with TRBD2. The CDR3 sequence is 14 residues long. Germline V gives CDR1 SGHAT, CDR2 FQNNGV. The CDR3 loop reads CASRPTSGVYEQYF. The CDR3, as DNA: TGTGCCAGTAGGCCCACTAGCGGGGTTTACGAACAGTACTTC.

This clonotype was counted many times. V and J are TRBV20-1 and TRBJ1-6, with D perhaps matching TRBD1 (6 bases). This CDR3 is 14 amino acids long. V shed 3 bases and J shed 10 bases, with 16 bases lying between them. In germline, CDR1 is DFQATT, CDR2 SNEGSKA (reference sequence). CDR3 bases: TGCAGTGCTAGCTCCAGGGGTGAGGAGTCACCCCTCCACTTT. Translated: CSASSRGEESPLHF.

Worth noting for this clonotype: A read error may account for a junction end that differs from germline. The chain has TRBV12-3 or TRBV12-4 and TRBJ2-7, with D hard to call. This CDR3 contains 11 residues. The CDR3 here is CANSPAYEQYF. The CDR3 DNA sequence: TGTGCCAACAGTCCCGCCTACGAGCAGTACTTC.

This clonotype was found a few times. Because it lacks the conserved phenylalanine or tryptophan at the end, this CDR3 is likely a read error. The gene calls are TRBV5-1 and TRBJ1-1, with D unresolved. The V end lost 6 bases, the J end lost 0 bases, and 15 bases lay between the germline ends. Germline values: CDR1 SGHRS, CDR2 YFSETQ. There are 15 residues in the CDR3. CDR3: CASNSLTSMNTEAFS. The DNA for the CDR3 is TGCGCCAGCAACTCGTTGACAAGCATGAACACTGAAGCTTTCTCT.

A remark on this clonotype: A read error may explain this, as a much larger clone is one base away. The rearrangement links TRBV12-3 or TRBV12-4 to TRBJ1-1; TRBD1 aligns across 8 bases. The CDR3 contains 14 residues. CDR3 sequence (DNA): TGTACCAGCAGCACTACAGGGGGTTTCACTGAAGCTTTCTTT. Protein: CTSSTTGGFTEAFF.

In regard to this clonotype: An end of the junction does not agree with germline; a read error may underlie this. The chain has TRBV11-3 and TRBJ2-1, with D possibly matching TRBD2 (5 bases). CDR3 length: 17 amino acids. Germline CDR1 SGHNT, CDR2 YENEEA. The DNA for the CDR3 is TGTGCCAGCAGCTTAGACTTGATTAGAGGGAGCCACAATGAGGAGTTCTTC. Its translation: CASSLDLIRGSHNEEFF. Looking up the rest from reference TRBV11-3 and TRBJ2-1 gives the full variable domain: EAGVVQSPRYKIIEKKQPVAFWCNPISGHNTLYWYLQNLGQGPELLIRYENEEAVDDSQLPKDRFSAERLKGVDSTLKIQPAELGDSAVYLCASSLDLIRGSHNEEFFGPGTRLTVL.

Points on this clonotype: Since a much larger clone is just one base distant, this may be a read error. This sequence joins TRBV11-2 and TRBJ1-2, with D hard to call. V was shortened by 1 base and J by 7 bases, with 13 bases between the two germline ends. The CDR3 length is 14 residues. The germline V gene has CDR1 SGHAT and CDR2 FQNNGV. This chain's CDR3 is CASSLARNLGGYTF. The CDR3 bases are TGTGCCAGCAGCTTAGCAAGGAATCTAGGTGGCTACACCTTC.